This TCR beta chain was retrieved from a study of T cell responses to AZD1222 COVID-19 vaccine. General observations from the study: Sampled repertoires all dated from after the peak T cell response. The study found Spike-specific TCR breadth and depth rose after two AZD1222 doses.

Measured with immunoSEQ multiplex PCR; TCRdb has only the in-frame clones, and not every one. The sample shows 75,000 to 90,000 clones, 75% to 90% of them seen only once. CDR1 is SGDLS and CDR2 is YYNGEE in the germline V gene. With 0 bases removed from V and 7 bases from J, the gap between germline ends came to 11 bases. The CDR3 sequence is 14 residues long. Concerning this clone: The antigen is unknown.

This chain joins TRBV9 and TRBJ1-5; no firm D call. Source: peripheral blood, taken 28 days after the second AZD1222 dose. This receptor was taken from an adult who received the AZD1222 COVID-19 vaccine. The CDR3 loop reads CASSVGVGEQPQHF. The CDR3 nucleotides read TGTGCCAGCAGCGTAGGGGTTGGTGAGCAGCCCCAGCATTTT. Full variable domain (remainder filled in from reference TRBV9 and TRBJ1-5): DSGVTQTPKHLITATGQRVTLRCSPRSGDLSVYWYQQSLDQGLQFLIQYYNGEERAKGNILERFSAQQFPDLHSELNLSSLELGDSALYFCASSVGVGEQPQHFGDGTRLSIL.